What follows describes a single TCR beta chain. This clonotype was detected ten times or more. The specificity of this receptor is unknown. No much larger clone is present one base from it, and per-base qualities are unavailable. The sample is drawn from a study of response to subunit inactivated influenza vaccine (dated by TCRdb to 2016 to 2019). With respect to the entire study: Deep quantitative profiling of the T cell receptor repertoire was used in the study to follow responses to a trivalent subunit inactivated influenza vaccine.

Per the publication, the time point label means: approximately 45 days after influenza vaccine administration. Library preparation was by RT-PCR. Sequencer: Illumina HiSeq 2500. The raw public data were reprocessed by TCRdb itself: fastp quality trimming at Q25, MiXCR clonotype calling, in-frame beta chains only. Rows merge per CDR3 protein into single entries with the most common DNA and genes. In this sample the table shows approximately 500,000 distinct CDR3 sequences, under 15% of which occur a single time. The ten largest account for roughly 13% of the sample. The germline ends are 23 bases apart after V is trimmed by 5 bases and J by 3 bases. Including the terminal cysteine and phenylalanine, the CDR3 comprises 18 residues. The sequence is cut down to CDR3 DNA, 54 bases in frame from base 1. CDR1 ENHRY and CDR2 SYGVKD were looked up in the germline V gene. Findings and caveats that apply to the study as a whole: It was suggested by the authors that each seasonal influenza vaccination may recruit only a limited number of new T cells.

The TCR was taken from a man aged 45-65 years who received an inactivated influenza vaccine. Donor details come from another sample of the same person, matched by shared clones. The specimen was PBMCs from blood, collected roughly 6 weeks after vaccination. The sequence links TRBV10-3 to TRBJ2-1; TRBD1 could be the D gene, as 5 bases match. The CDR3: CAISPTPRVVVSYNEQFF. DNA sequence: TGTGCCATCAGTCCTACTCCCAGGGTAGTCGTGAGCTACAATGAGCAGTTCTTC.